The sequence of this TCR beta chain was determined in a study of cytomegalovirus exposure and HLA in healthy donors. Study-wide points: Investigators reported about 160 TCR beta chains as tied to cytomegalovirus.

Details on this clone: As yet, its antigen is unknown.

The assay was immunoSEQ multiplex PCR, and TCRdb's table has in-frame clones only and misses some. The sample has 90,000 to 150,000 clones, less than 90% seen once. CDR3 length equals 11 residues. The V and J ends lost 1 base and 5 bases respectively, with 6 bases between them. Germline V gene lookup returns CDR1 DFQATT and CDR2 SNEGSKA (reference sequence). The chain recombines TRBV20-1 with TRBJ2-7, with TRBD2 as a possible D gene (5 bases). Sequenced material: PBMCs. The clonotype comes from a man younger than 35 in good health and CMV-seropositive. As DNA, the CDR3 is TGCAGTGCTAGAGGAGGGAACGAGCAGTACTTC. Translation gives CSARGGNEQYF.